What follows is one T cell receptor beta chain and its context. Its antigen is not identified. Amplified TCR beta CDR3 regions derived from RNA transcripts. HTBI primers were the set used in a first-round RT-PCR of the TCR CDR3. TCRdb fed the multiplex PCR reads into MiXCR, producing one record per CDR3 protein. The table has around 580,000 distinct CDR3 sequences, approximately 15% seen once; the top ten hold around a sixth. In patients aged 18 to 65, hyperthyroidism was newly diagnosed, with duration under 2 months. It was uncontrolled infection, other autoimmune disease, pregnancy or lactation that excluded patients. Diagnoses used clinical symptoms, serum thyroxine and TRAb, thyroid ultrasound and orbital computed tomography. The V gene's germline CDR1 is SGHTA and CDR2 FQGNSA. The CDR3 is 16 amino acids. V was trimmed by 0 bases and J by 6 bases, leaving 14 bases between them. This entry comes from a study of T cells in Graves' hyperthyroidism and ophthalmopathy.

Study-level results: Blood also contained most expanded thyroid clonotypes above 0.001.

The receptor's source is a woman between 18 and 29 years old with Graves' hyperthyroidism. The sample consisted of blood. The rearrangement joins TRBV7-2 to TRBJ2-2, with a possible D match to TRBD2 (6 bases). The CDR3 DNA reads as TGTGCCAGCAGCTTAGCGCGGAGGGTTACGTCCGGGGAGCTGTTTTTT. Translated: CASSLARRVTSGELFF. Filled out from reference TRBV7-2 and TRBJ2-2, the complete variable domain reads GAGVSQSPSNKVTEKGKDVELRCDPISGHTALYWYRQSLGQGLEFLIYFQGNSAPDKSGLPSDRFSAERTGGSVSTLTIQRTQQEDSAVYLCASSLARRVTSGELFFGEGSRLTVL.